A selection of T cell receptor beta chains follows, all from one sample in a study of vaccination effects on CD4 cells after COVID-19. Antigens of these TCRs are unknown. The assay was immunoSEQ multiplex PCR, and TCRdb's table has in-frame clones only and misses some. The data show roughly 70,000 clones, 76% seen once. This sample comprised CD4+ T cells from PBMCs cultured with HCoV-OC43 spike peptides, obtained after COVID-19 vaccination. The receptors originated from a human donor who received a COVID-19 vaccine. CDR3s include the opening cysteine and the closing phenylalanine or tryptophan. D genes are given only for firm matches. Size values are once, few and many counts, or a class for expanded clones, and some rows have none.

J gene | clone size | D gene | V gene | CDR3 protein | CDR3 DNA
TRBJ1-3 | few | NA | TRBV4-2 | CASSQGPGDGGNTIYF | TGTGCCAGCAGCCAAGGCCCGGGGGATGGGGGAAACACCATATATTTT
TRBJ1-2 | NA | TRBD1 | TRBV3-1/TRBV3-2 | CASSPGQTRTNYGYTF | TGTGCCAGCAGCCCGGGACAGACCCGGACTAACTATGGCTACACCTTC
TRBJ1-2 | NA | NA | TRBV2 | CASSDLVTGGYTF | TGTGCCAGCAGTGATTTGGTAACGGGAGGCTACACCTTC
TRBJ2-3 | NA | NA | TRBV28 | CAIHGQEADTQYF | TGTGCTATACATGGGCAGGAGGCAGATACGCAGTATTTT
TRBJ2-3 | NA | TRBD1 | TRBV5-1 | CASSWGGTGTDTQYF | TGCGCCAGCAGCTGGGGGGGGACAGGGACAGATACGCAGTATTTT
TRBJ1-6 | NA | NA | TRBV5-6 | CASSFWGAEDSPLHF | TGTGCCAGCAGCTTTTGGGGGGCCGAGGATTCACCCCTCCACTTT
TRBJ1-2 | NA | NA | TRBV7-2 | CASSLDLQFNYGYTF | TGTGCCAGCAGCTTAGACTTGCAGTTTAACTATGGCTACACCTTC
TRBJ2-1 | NA | TRBD2 | TRBV2 | CASSELPPGLVGNEQFF | TGTGCCAGCAGTGAACTTCCACCCGGACTAGTAGGTAATGAGCAGTTCTTC
TRBJ1-3 | NA | NA | TRBV4-3 | CASSQDIGGAGNTIYF | TGCGCCAGCAGCCAAGATATCGGGGGGGCAGGAAACACCATATATTTT
TRBJ1-4 | NA | NA | TRBV2 | CASRGPVTITDTKTNEKLFF | TGTGCCAGCAGGGGGCCGGTAACAATCACTGATACAAAAACTAATGAAAAACTGTTTTTT
TRBJ2-6 | NA | NA | TRBV27 | CASSRQILSGANVLTF | TGTGCCAGCAGTAGACAGATATTATCTGGGGCCAACGTCCTGACTTTC
TRBJ1-1 | NA | NA | TRBV19 | CASSIDRNTEAFF | TGTGCCAGTAGTATAGACAGGAACACTGAAGCTTTCTTT
TRBJ2-3 | NA | NA | TRBV10-3 | CAISESDPPRNTQYF | TGTGCCATCAGTGAGTCCGACCCTCCCAGAAATACGCAGTATTTT
TRBJ1-5 | NA | TRBD1 | TRBV6-5 | CASRGQGAKEQPQHF | TGTGCCAGCAGGGGACAGGGGGCGAAAGAACAGCCCCAGCATTTT
TRBJ2-5 | NA | NA | TRBV19 | CAASRGPQETQYF | TGTGCCGCGAGCAGGGGACCCCAAGAGACCCAGTACTTC
TRBJ1-4 | few | NA | TRBV7-9 | CASSLVIGGSVEKLFF | TGTGCCAGCAGCTTAGTAATCGGGGGCTCGGTGGAAAAACTGTTTTTT
TRBJ2-1 | NA | NA | TRBV12-3/TRBV12-4 | CASCGTLRNEQFF | TGTGCCAGCTGTGGCACGCTGAGGAATGAGCAGTTCTTC
TRBJ1-4 | NA | NA | TRBV10-3 | CAIRGVGEKLFF | TGTGCCATCAGGGGGGTAGGTGAAAAACTGTTTTTT
TRBJ2-5 | NA | NA | TRBV6-5 | CASSWGPAQRETQYF | TGTGCCAGCAGTTGGGGACCGGCCCAAAGAGAGACCCAGTACTTC
TRBJ1-5 | NA | NA | TRBV30 | CAWGGTRNQPQHF | TGTGCCTGGGGAGGGACAAGGAATCAGCCCCAGCATTTT
TRBJ1-2 | NA | NA | TRBV4-3 | CASSQGNSDGDWRNYGYTF | TGCGCCAGCAGCCAAGGAAACAGCGATGGAGATTGGCGTAACTATGGCTACACCTTC
TRBJ1-2 | NA | NA | TRBV6-5 | CASSMGGGYTF | TGTGCCAGCAGTATGGGGGGAGGCTACACCTTC
TRBJ2-2 | NA | NA | TRBV7-2 | CASSFSPDGELFF | TGTGCCAGCAGCTTTAGTCCCGACGGGGAGCTGTTTTTT
TRBJ2-3 | NA | NA | TRBV13 | CASSARDTRTDTQYF | TGTGCCAGCAGCGCCCGGGACACCCGCACAGATACGCAGTATTTT
TRBJ2-1 | NA | TRBD2 | TRBV4-3 | CASSRVIPSSGGTYEQFF | TGCGCCAGCAGCCGCGTGATACCGTCTAGCGGGGGGACCTACGAGCAGTTCTTC
TRBJ2-5 | NA | TRBD2 | TRBV29-1 | CSAGGGASETQYF | TGCAGCGCCGGCGGGGGGGCCTCGGAGACCCAGTACTTC
TRBJ1-2 | NA | NA | TRBV6-5 | CASSYLGSYTF | TGTGCCAGCAGTTACCTCGGAAGCTACACCTTC
TRBJ1-5 | few | TRBD1 | TRBV6-5 | CASRGQSYQPQHF | TGTGCCAGCAGGGGACAGTCTTATCAGCCCCAGCATTTT
TRBJ1-1 | NA | NA | TRBV27 | CASSLRGGGTEAFF | TGTGCCAGCAGTTTAAGAGGGGGAGGTACTGAAGCTTTCTTT
TRBJ2-3 | few | NA | TRBV18 | CASRTGAGDTQYF | TGTGCCAGCCGAACGGGGGCTGGAGATACGCAGTATTTT
TRBJ1-3 | NA | NA | TRBV24-1 | CATSDRRAGDTIYF | TGTGCCACCAGTGATCGCCGGGCTGGAGACACCATATATTTT
TRBJ2-3 | NA | TRBD1 | TRBV5-1 | CASSPQGDTDTQYF | TGCGCCAGCAGCCCACAGGGGGACACAGATACGCAGTATTTT
TRBJ1-4 | NA | TRBD1 | TRBV10-1 | CASKTGDGEKLFF | TGCGCCAGCAAGACAGGGGATGGGGAAAAACTGTTTTTT
TRBJ1-2 | NA | NA | TRBV6-5 | CASSRDPPGGYTF | TGTGCCAGCTCCCGGGACCCACCGGGGGGCTACACCTTC
TRBJ2-3 | NA | NA | TRBV12-3/TRBV12-4 | CASSSGQTQYF | TGTGCCAGCAGTTCCGGACAGACGCAGTATTTT
TRBJ2-5 | NA | NA | TRBV7-9 | CASSQSGRGFGETQYF | TGTGCCAGCAGCCAATCGGGACGGGGCTTCGGAGAGACCCAGTACTTC
TRBJ1-2 | NA | NA | TRBV6-4 | CASSEINREEDYGYTF | TGTGCCAGCAGCGAAATCAACAGGGAGGAGGACTATGGCTACACCTTC
TRBJ2-2 | few | NA | TRBV10-1 | CASSGRGSDTGELFF | TGCGCCAGCAGTGGGAGGGGTTCGGACACCGGGGAGCTGTTTTTT
TRBJ1-6 | few | NA | TRBV6-5 | CASHLTANSPLHF | TGTGCCAGCCATCTAACCGCCAATTCACCCCTCCACTTT
TRBJ1-2 | NA | TRBD1 | TRBV28 | CATRRLQGAGYGYTF | TGTGCCACCAGACGCCTCCAGGGGGCTGGCTATGGCTACACCTTC
TRBJ2-3 | NA | TRBD1 | TRBV4-1 | CASSQDPRGQGLFWDTQYF | TGCGCCAGCAGCCAGGATCCCCGGGGACAGGGCCTTTTTTGGGATACGCAGTATTTT
TRBJ1-1 | NA | NA | TRBV30 | CAWRGRTEAFF | TGTGCCTGGAGGGGGCGGACTGAAGCTTTCTTT
TRBJ2-5 | NA | NA | TRBV27 | CASSLYDKETQYF | TGTGCCAGCAGTTTGTACGACAAAGAGACCCAGTACTTC
TRBJ1-5 | NA | NA | TRBV5-1 | CASSLAGDNQPQHF | TGCGCCAGCAGCTTGGCCGGGGACAATCAGCCCCAGCATTTT
TRBJ1-3 | NA | TRBD1 | TRBV19 | CASSAPGQGRNTIYF | TGTGCCAGTAGTGCACCGGGACAGGGCCGCAACACCATATATTTT
TRBJ2-3 | NA | NA | TRBV30 | CAWSVGGLGSTDTQYF | TGTGCCTGGAGTGTAGGTGGTCTAGGCAGCACAGATACGCAGTATTTT
TRBJ1-1 | few | NA | TRBV7-9 | CASSFLAEGLTEAFF | TGTGCCAGCAGCTTTTTGGCAGAAGGGCTCACTGAAGCTTTCTTT
TRBJ1-3 | NA | NA | TRBV12-5 | CASGPGGERAIYF | TGTGCTAGTGGTCCCGGGGGGGAGAGGGCCATATATTTT
TRBJ1-2 | NA | NA | TRBV10-3 | CAIAPAGPPDTF | TGTGCCATCGCCCCCGCCGGGCCACCGGACACCTTC
TRBJ1-3 | NA | NA | TRBV5-5 | CASSLLGAFSGNTIYF | TGTGCCAGCAGCTTGTTAGGTGCCTTCTCTGGAAACACCATATATTTT
TRBJ2-5 | NA | NA | TRBV7-2 | CASSLSGGGLKETQYF | TGTGCCAGCAGCTTAAGTGGCGGGGGCTTAAAAGAGACCCAGTACTTC
TRBJ2-5 | NA | NA | TRBV5-1 | CASSLEGEETQYF | TGCGCCAGCAGCTTGGAGGGAGAGGAGACCCAGTACTTC
TRBJ2-3 | NA | NA | TRBV5-1 | CASSRASQGGTDTQYF | TGCGCCAGCAGCAGGGCCTCACAGGGTGGAACAGATACGCAGTATTTT